Only a few counts were recorded for the clone carrying this T cell receptor beta chain. The CDR3 has 17 residues. The ends lost 3 bases at V and 8 bases at J; junction bases unmatched: 16. This specimen belongs to a study of blood T cell repertoires in COVID-19. Study summary: PBMCs, B-cell-depleted T cells, or T cells provided the cDNA or gDNA that made up the material.

Original processing notes: The assay estimated nucleated cells by amplifying reference gene primers. Assay: immunoSEQ multiplex PCR; the TCRdb copy retains only in-frame clones and omits some. V, J and clone size reflect that table, while D and trimming were determined from the DNA. The sample consists of some 250,000 clones, 70% to 85% of them appearing once. The chain combines TRBV5-3 with TRBJ1-2; 10 bases map to TRBD1. TRBV5-3 is treated as an ORF (open reading frame) with a function not yet certain. This clonotype was sampled from an elderly woman with acute or convalescent COVID-19. The sequenced sample consisted of peripheral blood. The CDR3 here is CARSSGGDRGSDWGYTF. As DNA, the CDR3 is TGTGCCAGAAGCTCCGGTGGGGACAGGGGCTCCGACTGGGGCTACACCTTC.